Each of the 31 T cell receptor beta chains below was sequenced from the same sample in a study of response to subunit inactivated influenza vaccine. One entry per CDR3 protein results from TCRdb running MiXCR on the RT-PCR reads. The table includes about 300,000 distinct CDR3 sequences, roughly 22% detected once. The sequenced sample was PBMCs from blood, obtained less than 22 months after vaccination. The origin of the receptors is a man in his fifties or sixties who received an inactivated influenza vaccine.

In its sample, this clonotype was seen a few times. The V call is TRBV5-1, the J call TRBJ1-6, with 7 bases matching TRBD1. The CDR3 length is 13 residues. The V gene end was trimmed by 5 bases and the J gene end by 6 bases; junction bases not matched to a gene: 2. Per germline, CDR1 SGHRS and CDR2 YFSETQ. CDR3 residues: CASRTGSNSPLHF. The CDR3 DNA reads TGCGCCAGCAGGACAGGGAGTAATTCACCCCTCCACTTT.

There are many counts of this clonotype. The chain uses TRBV5-1 and TRBJ1-1; D not resolved. Germline V lookup: CDR1 SGHRS, CDR2 YFSETQ. V lost 0 bases to trimming and J lost 0 bases, with 9 bases between them. This CDR3 is built from 15 residues. The CDR3 bases are TGCGCCAGCAGCTTGGGGACGGGGATGAACACTGAAGCTTTCTTT. Its protein is CASSLGTGMNTEAFF.

This clonotype was recorded a few times. V gene TRBV7-9 combines with J gene TRBJ2-7; 7 nucleotides agree with TRBD2. The germline CDR1 and CDR2 sequences are SEHNR and FQNEAQ (reference sequence). The CDR3 spans 16 residues. V lost 1 base and J lost 0; bases outside the gene matches: 6. CDR3 sequence: CASSLDWGGSSYEQYF. CDR3 nucleotide sequence: TGTGCCAGCAGCTTAGATTGGGGGGGGAGCTCCTACGAGCAGTACTTC.

The sample holds many counts of this clonotype. The V gene is TRBV18, the J gene TRBJ1-1; D may be TRBD1 (6 bases). The CDR3 runs 13 residues. Germline V CDR1 and CDR2: KGHSH, LQKENI. Trimming cost V 5 bases and J 4 bases, with 11 bases left between them. The CDR3 sequence is CASSTKQGTEAFF. The DNA for the CDR3 is TGTGCCAGCTCAACAAAACAGGGCACTGAAGCTTTCTTT.

The chain joins TRBV10-2 to TRBJ2-1, with TRBD2 identical over 12 bases. The germline V gene encodes CDR1 WSHSY and CDR2 SAAADI. J gave up 9 bases and V 4 bases, and 7 bases lay outside the gene matches. The CDR3 is 15 amino acids. The CDR3 loop reads CASSAASGGAVEQFF. The CDR3 region has the DNA TGCGCCAGCAGTGCGGCTAGCGGGGGGGCAGTTGAGCAGTTCTTC.

In its sample, this clonotype was seen a few times. This chain links TRBV5-4 with TRBJ2-5; D is perhaps TRBD2 (6 bases). Germline V gene lookup returns CDR1 SGHNT and CDR2 YYREEE (reference sequence). The CDR3 has 13 amino acids. Trimming removed 3 bases from V and 5 bases from J, with 11 bases in between. CDR3 in DNA: TGTGCCAGCAGCTACGGGAGCTTGGAGACCCAGTACTTC. As protein: CASSYGSLETQYF.

This clonotype was detected a few times. This rearrangement joins TRBV6-1 to TRBJ1-2; tentative D call: TRBD1 (5 bases). Germline CDR1 reads MNHNS; CDR2 reads SASEGT. Trimming took off 4 bases at V and 5 bases at J, with 14 bases between the two ends. This CDR3 region has 14 residues. The DNA of the CDR3 is TGTGCCAGCAGTGTCGAGGAGGGGCCTTATGGCTACACCTTC. Residues: CASSVEEGPYGYTF.

The rearrangement joins TRBV12-3 or TRBV12-4 to TRBJ2-1, with D perhaps TRBD1 or TRBD2 (5 bases each). V gave up 6 bases and J gave up 6 bases, with 15 bases separating them. This CDR3 has 14 residues. The CDR3 protein is CASSLEGWGNEQFF. CDR3 nucleotide sequence: TGTGCCAGCAGCCTCGAGGGGTGGGGCAATGAGCAGTTCTTC.

This clonotype has only a few counts. The chain joins TRBV20-1 to TRBJ1-2; possibly TRBD1 for D (6 bases). Germline CDR1 and CDR2: DFQATT and SNEGSKA (reference sequence). This CDR3 region has 15 residues. Trimming cost V 0 bases and J 2 bases, with 13 bases left between them. The CDR3, as DNA: TGCAGTGCTAGAGATCGTGGACAGCTGAACTATGGCTACACCTTC. Protein: CSARDRGQLNYGYTF.

This clonotype occurred a few times. V is TRBV6-2 or TRBV6-3 and J is TRBJ1-2; 9 bases are a match to TRBD1. The germline V gene encodes CDR1 MNHEY and CDR2 SVGEGT. V was pared by 7 bases and J by 4 bases, with 4 bases of the junction left unmatched. CDR3 size: 13 residues. The CDR3 is CASKKTGGYGYTF. CDR3 sequence (DNA): TGTGCCAGCAAGAAGACAGGGGGCTATGGCTACACCTTC.

The chain is built from TRBV7-8 and TRBJ1-5; TRBD1 agrees at 8 bases. The CDR3 has 16 amino acids. V lost 5 bases, J lost 4 bases, and 10 bases stayed unmatched. Germline V CDR1 and CDR2: SGHVS, FQNEAQ. The CDR3 region has the DNA TGTGCCAGCAGCCGAGCCGGACAGGGCCTTAATCAGCCCCAGCATTTT. Its protein product is CASSRAGQGLNQPQHF.

The chain links TRBV6-2 or TRBV6-3 to TRBJ2-7; D unclear. The CDR3 totals 14 residues. V lost 0 bases and J 6 bases, leaving 12 bases between the germline ends. Germline assignment: CDR1 MNHEY and CDR2 SVGEGT. DNA of the CDR3: TGTGCCAGCAGTTACTCGATGTTACGGGCCGAGCAGTACTTC. Encoded protein: CASSYSMLRAEQYF.

Many counts were recorded for this clonotype. This rearrangement joins TRBV7-2 to TRBJ1-5; 7 nucleotides line up with TRBD1. This CDR3 is built from 15 residues. Trimming removed 5 bases from V and 6 bases from J; junction bases left unmatched: 10. CDR1 and CDR2 (germline): SGHTA, FQGNSA. The CDR3 bases are TGTGCCAGCAGCGCAGATGACAGGGTGGCTCAGCCCCAGCATTTT. Its translation is CASSADDRVAQPQHF.

The chain carries TRBV20-1 and TRBJ2-4, with D possibly TRBD1 on 6 matching bases. The CDR3 has 15 amino acids. The ends were cut back, 3 bases at V and 6 bases at J, with 18 bases in the middle. Germline values: CDR1 DFQATT, CDR2 SNEGSKA (reference sequence). The CDR3 loop reads CSASGTPLMGNIQYF. The CDR3 coding sequence is TGCAGTGCTAGTGGGACACCCCTAATGGGAAACATTCAGTACTTC.

This clonotype was seen repeatedly, ten times or more. This sequence joins TRBV29-1 and TRBJ2-1; 7 nucleotides align to TRBD2. Germline assignment: CDR1 SQVTM and CDR2 ANQGSEA. V lost 8 bases, J lost 4 bases, and 11 bases stayed unmatched. The CDR3 extends over 14 amino acids. CDR3 region: CSSKTSAGYNEQFF. The DNA for the CDR3 is TGCAGCTCCAAAACTAGCGCCGGATACAATGAGCAGTTCTTC.

The CDR3 DNA follows: TGCAGTGCTGGGACACCCCAAGACACCGGGGAGCTGTTTTTT. Translated: CSAGTPQDTGELFF. The V gene is TRBV20-1, the J gene TRBJ2-2, with D possibly being TRBD1 (6 bases). Germline values: CDR1 DFQATT, CDR2 SNEGSKA (reference sequence). This CDR3 has 14 amino acids. V lost 5 bases and J lost 3, with 13 bases in between.

This chain links TRBV20-1 with TRBJ1-6; D is uncertain. The CDR3 extends over 15 amino acids. The V gene lost 0 bases and the J gene lost 6 bases, with 12 bases spanning the gap. The germline gives CDR1 DFQATT, CDR2 SNEGSKA (reference sequence). The CDR3 loop is CSARDLTQLNSPLHF. In DNA, the CDR3 is TGCAGTGCTAGAGATCTCACACAGCTTAATTCACCCCTCCACTTT.

The table lists this clonotype with a few counts. The chain uses TRBV15 and TRBJ1-5; D unresolved. Trimming left V 3 bases short and J 7 bases short, with 10 bases between. The CDR3 runs 13 residues. CDR1 LNHNV and CDR2 YYDKDF come from the germline V gene (reference sequence). The DNA for the CDR3 is TGTGCCACCAGCAGCGGCCAGCGGCAGCCCCAGCATTTT. Protein sequence: CATSSGQRQPQHF.

This clonotype was detected many times. This chain connects TRBV10-3 to TRBJ2-3, with 10 bases fitting TRBD2. Losses at the gene ends were 6 bases for V and 4 bases for J; bases not matched to a gene: 7. The length of the CDR3 is 15 residues. In germline, CDR1 is ENHRY, CDR2 SYGVKD. As DNA, the CDR3 is TGTGCCATCAGCGCCGGGACTAGCGAGGCAGATACGCAGTATTTT. Translated: CAISAGTSEADTQYF.

This clonotype was picked up a small number of times. The V call is TRBV20-1, the J call TRBJ1-5, with no clear D. Trimming stripped 3 bases from V and 2 bases from J, with 11 bases between. Germline V lookup: CDR1 DFQATT, CDR2 SNEGSKA (reference sequence). There are 14 residues in the CDR3. The CDR3 bases are TGCAGTGCTAGGAGCGGGGTAGGCAATCAGCCCCAGCATTTT. This gives the protein CSARSGVGNQPQHF.

The genes are TRBV5-1 and TRBJ2-7; D is ambiguous. V lost 1 base, J lost 4 bases, and 9 bases lay in between. This CDR3 spans 13 amino acids. Germline CDR1 SGHRS, CDR2 YFSETQ. Here the CDR3 reads CASSLQDGYEQYF. The CDR3 DNA sequence: TGCGCCAGCAGCTTGCAAGACGGGTACGAGCAGTACTTC.

The chain employs TRBV9 and TRBJ2-7, with D uncertain. The germline V gene encodes CDR1 SGDLS and CDR2 YYNGEE. The CDR3 is made up of 15 amino acids. V was shortened by 0 bases and J by 0 bases, with 10 bases between the two germline ends. The CDR3 DNA reads as TGTGCCAGCAGCGTAGGACAATCCACCTCCTACGAGCAGTACTTC. Translating gives CASSVGQSTSYEQYF.

Note on this clonotype: A read error may account for a junction end that differs from germline. The gene calls are TRBV7-7 and TRBJ2-7, with 7 bases identical to TRBD1. This CDR3 has 13 residues. Germline-derived CDR1 and CDR2 are SSHAT and FNYEAQ (reference sequence). The CDR3 DNA reads TGTGCTAGCAGCCCGACAGGGAGCGGCGAGCAGTACTTC. Translating it yields CASSPTGSGEQYF. Looking up the rest from reference TRBV7-7 and TRBJ2-7 gives the full variable domain: GAGVSQSPRYKVTKRGQDVTLRCDPISSHATLYWYQQALGQGPEFLTYFNYEAQPDKSGLPSDRFSAERPEGSISTLTIQRTEQRDSAMYRCASSPTGSGEQYFGPGTRLTVT.

Many counts were recorded for this clonotype. This chain connects TRBV5-6 to TRBJ1-1, with no clear D. The CDR3 is 14 amino acids. Germline V gene data show CDR1 as SGHDT and CDR2 as YYEEEE. The V end was cut by 0 bases, the J end by 6 bases, with 12 bases between. CDR3 sequence: CASSLESWPAEAFF. DNA for the CDR3: TGTGCCAGCAGCTTGGAGTCGTGGCCAGCTGAAGCTTTCTTT. Using reference TRBV5-6 and TRBJ1-1 for the parts outside the CDR3, the full variable domain is DAGVTQSPTHLIKTRGQQVTLRCSPKSGHDTVSWYQQALGQGPQFIFQYYEEEERQRGNFPDRFSGHQFPNYSSELNVNALLLGDSALYLCASSLESWPAEAFFGQGTRLTVV.

This chain uses TRBV12-3 or TRBV12-4 with TRBJ2-7; 9 bases map to TRBD2. The CDR3 consists of 13 residues. The trim removed 7 bases at V and 7 bases at J, leaving 8 bases unmatched. The CDR3 DNA follows: TGTGCCAGCAACATAGCGGGGGCGAAAGAGCAGTACTTC. Translated: CASNIAGAKEQYF.

The chain joins TRBV4-3 to TRBJ2-1; weak D call: TRBD2 (5 bases). With 0 bases removed from V and 9 bases from J, the gap between germline ends came to 18 bases. This CDR3 comprises 16 residues. The germline V gene has CDR1 LGHNA and CDR2 YSLEER. The CDR3 region has the DNA TGCGCCAGCAGCCAAGATCTTAATCTAGCAAGGACTGAGCAGTTCTTC. This codes for CASSQDLNLARTEQFF.

V usage is TRBV7-9 and J usage is TRBJ2-1, with a possible D match to TRBD2 (5 bases). In germline, CDR1 is SEHNR, CDR2 FQNEAQ (reference sequence). The germline V and J ends were trimmed by 9 bases and 4 bases, with 13 bases remaining between them. This CDR3 spans 13 amino acids. The CDR3 region is CASQLDTYNEQFF. The CDR3 coding sequence is TGTGCCAGTCAACTAGATACATACAATGAGCAGTTCTTC.

The chain joins TRBV14 to TRBJ2-1; either TRBD1 or TRBD2 may supply D (7 bases each). In germline, CDR1 is SGHDN, CDR2 FVKESK. The CDR3 is made up of 15 amino acids. With 2 bases removed from V and 7 bases from J, the gap between germline ends came to 15 bases. Here the CDR3 reads CASSQWEGAWNEQFF. The CDR3 DNA reads TGTGCCAGCAGCCAATGGGAGGGGGCCTGGAATGAGCAGTTCTTC.

This clonotype was seen a few times. This chain joins TRBV20-1 and TRBJ1-5, with 7 bases matching TRBD1. The V gene end was trimmed by 0 bases and the J gene end by 6 bases; junction bases not matched to a gene: 17. The CDR3 has 18 amino acids. Germline CDR1 is DFQATT and CDR2 is SNEGSKA (reference sequence). DNA of the CDR3: TGCAGTGCTAGAGATCGTGGCAGGGGGAGTTTAGGTAGTCAGCCCCAGCATTTT. This gives the protein CSARDRGRGSLGSQPQHF.

Ten or more counts support this clonotype. The chain couples TRBV12-3 or TRBV12-4 to TRBJ1-2; no firm D call. The V and J ends lost 5 bases and 3 bases respectively, with 7 bases between them. The CDR3 is 12 residues long. CDR3 bases: TGTGCCAGCAGTGCGGGAGACTATGGCTACACCTTC. Translation gives CASSAGDYGYTF.

The V gene is TRBV7-9, the J gene TRBJ2-7, with 8 bases matching TRBD1. The germline V gene has CDR1 SEHNR and CDR2 FQNEAQ (reference sequence). This CDR3 is 15 amino acids long. The ends lost 5 bases at V and 5 bases at J; junction bases unmatched: 11. As DNA, the CDR3 is TGTGCCAGCAGCCTCCGCGGGACAGGCGCCCACGAGCAGTACTTC. Its translation: CASSLRGTGAHEQYF. Variable domain in full (rest from reference TRBV7-9 and TRBJ2-7): DTGVSQNPRHKITKRGQNVTFRCDPISEHNRLYWYRQTLGQGPEFLTYFQNEAQLEKSRLLSDRFSAERPKGSFSTLEIQRTEQGDSAMYLCASSLRGTGAHEQYFGPGTRLTVT.